This entry lists 6 T cell receptor beta chains sequenced from one sample in a study of blood T cell repertoires in COVID-19 (dated by TCRdb to the early 2020s). The library was generated by the immunoSEQ multiplex PCR assay. The source is immuneACCESS, and TCRdb retained only in-frame sequences with V and J called. Part of the clones is not carried over; for the studies checked, unresolved V genes explain less than half of this, and the remainder is unexplained. The sample records some 260,000 clones, around 84% of which are singletons. Of the sample, under 5% falls within the top ten clones. The material sequenced was PBMCs or T cells enriched from blood (not recorded which). The receptors here all came from a man aged 30 to 45 with acute COVID-19.

The chain carries TRBV27 and TRBJ1-4; tentative D call: TRBD1 (5 bases). CDR1 is MNHEY, CDR2 SMNVEV, per germline (reference sequence). The CDR3 totals 15 residues. V was pared by 4 bases and J by 0 bases, with 9 bases between. The CDR3, as DNA: TGTGCCAGCAGTTCCAGGGTTGCAACTAATGAAAAACTGTTTTTT. Its protein is CASSSRVATNEKLFF.

The CDR3 nucleotides read TGTGCCAGCAGGGAGGGCGGGATAACTAATGAAAAACTGTTTTTT. This gives the protein CASREGGITNEKLFF. This chain connects TRBV28 to TRBJ1-4; D is ambiguous. Germline loops: CDR1 MDHEN, CDR2 SYDVKM. CDR3 length: 15 amino acids. The V and J ends lost 6 bases and 1 base respectively, with 12 bases between them.

The gene calls are TRBV6-5 and TRBJ2-2, with 9 positions matching TRBD1. The germline V gene has CDR1 MNHEY and CDR2 SVGAGI. With V trimmed by 4 bases and J by 3 bases, 6 bases remained unmatched. The CDR3 contains 16 residues. The CDR3 loop reads CASSFARQGDTGELFF. Here the CDR3 DNA reads TGTGCCAGCAGTTTCGCCAGACAGGGGGACACCGGGGAGCTGTTTTTT.

The chain employs TRBV7-2 and TRBJ2-2, with D possibly TRBD2 on 6 matching bases. The V gene's germline CDR1 is SGHTA and CDR2 FQGNSA. The CDR3 length is 14 residues. The germline V and J ends were trimmed by 1 base and 4 bases, with 7 bases remaining between them. The DNA for the CDR3 is TGTGCCAGCAGCTTAGGGGAGGCCACCGGGGAGCTGTTTTTT. Translated, it gives CASSLGEATGELFF.

The chain uses TRBV7-8 and TRBJ2-5, with D unclear. Germline CDR1 reads SGHVS; CDR2 reads FQNEAQ. The CDR3 contains 14 residues. V was cut by 4 bases and J by 4 bases, with 13 bases left in between. This chain's CDR3 is CASSSTSSPETQYF. Written as DNA, the CDR3 is TGTGCCAGCAGCTCCACAAGTTCCCCAGAGACCCAGTACTTC.

On this clone itself: Other DNA sequences within the sample encode an identical CDR3. This rearrangement joins TRBV7-2 to TRBJ1-1; no clear D. Germline V gene lookup returns CDR1 SGHTA and CDR2 FQGNSA. The CDR3 contains 13 residues. V was cut by 1 base and J by 1 base, with 4 bases left in between. In nucleotides, the CDR3 is TGTGCCAGCAGCTTAGGTAGGAACACTGAAGCTTTCTTT. It encodes CASSLGRNTEAFF.